The clone carrying this TCR beta chain has just a few counts. In the original workflow: It was from reference gene primer amplification that nucleated cell counts were estimated. Sequencing was performed with immunoSEQ multiplex PCR; in TCRdb, only in-frame clones are kept and a portion is missing. That table supplies the V and J calls and clone size; D and trimming were determined from the DNA. The table records some 110,000 clones, over 75% of them present only once. These data come from a study of blood T cell repertoires in COVID-19. Study-wide background: The United States, Italy and Spain provided the acute and convalescent COVID-19 samples. Sources were T cells, B-cell-depleted T cells, or PBMCs; the material itself was cDNA or gDNA.

V lost 2 bases, J lost 1 base, and 7 bases stayed unmatched. Germline lookup yields CDR1 LNHNV and CDR2 YYDKDF (reference sequence). There are 18 residues in the CDR3. The sample consisted of peripheral blood. The chain combines TRBV15 with TRBJ1-5; 11 bases line up with TRBD1. The clonotype was recovered from a man between 60 and 70 years old with active or convalescent COVID-19. The CDR3 DNA sequence: TGTGCCACCAGCAGACCGGACAGGGGGCGAGGGAGCAATCAGCCCCAGCATTTT. Amino acid sequence: CATSRPDRGRGSNQPQHF.